The 27 T cell receptor beta chains below all came from one sample that was sequenced in a study of CD8 T cells in Susac syndrome (dated by TCRdb to the late 2010s). Library preparation was by the immunoSEQ multiplex PCR assay. RNA was extracted using the RNeasy kit, and roughly 0.45 to 1 ug of the RNA was reverse transcribed with random hexamers. TCRdb applied fastp at Q25 and MiXCR to the public reads, then kept only in-frame beta chains. When rows share a CDR3 protein, they turn into one entry using the most common DNA and genes. This sample comprises fewer than 100,000 distinct CDR3 sequences, roughly nine tenths of them detected only once. In total, the top ten clones hold 0.5% to 0.6% of the sample. The sequencing input was CD8+ T cells from PBMCs. Source of these receptors: a human donor with multiple sclerosis.

CDR3 amino acids: CSVEAGTNTEAFF. CDR3 coding DNA: TGCAGCGTTGAGGCAGGGACGAACACTGAAGCTTTCTTT. V is TRBV29-1 and J is TRBJ1-1, with D perhaps TRBD1 (5 bases). The V end was cut by 3 bases, the J end by 1 base, with 9 bases between. Germline values: CDR1 SQVTM, CDR2 ANQGSEA. The CDR3 extends over 13 amino acids.

The chain joins TRBV7-2 to TRBJ2-6; D is undetermined. Germline assignment: CDR1 SGHTA and CDR2 FQGNSA. This CDR3 comprises 18 residues. Trimming took off 4 bases at V and 0 bases at J, with 16 bases between the two ends. For the CDR3, the DNA is TGTGCCAGCAGCTCGGACCCGCGACCTTACTCTGGGGCCAACGTCCTGACTTTC. Protein: CASSSDPRPYSGANVLTF. Drawing the rest from reference TRBV7-2 and TRBJ2-6, the complete variable domain is GAGVSQSPSNKVTEKGKDVELRCDPISGHTALYWYRQSLGQGLEFLIYFQGNSAPDKSGLPSDRFSAERTGGSVSTLTIQRTQQEDSAVYLCASSSDPRPYSGANVLTFGAGSRLTVL.

The genes are TRBV19 and TRBJ2-7, with D tentatively TRBD2 (6 bases). CDR1 LNHDA and CDR2 SQIVND come from the germline V gene (reference sequence). The CDR3 is made up of 12 amino acids. Trimming stripped 8 bases from V and 3 bases from J, with 11 bases between. The CDR3 coding sequence is TGTGCCAGTCCTTCGGGGGTCTACGAGCAGTACTTC. It codes for CASPSGVYEQYF. Full variable domain (remainder filled in from reference TRBV19 and TRBJ2-7): DGGITQSPKYLFRKEGQNVTLSCEQNLNHDAMYWYRQDPGQGLRLIYYSQIVNDFQKGDIAEGYSVSREKKESFPLTVTSAQKNPTAFYLCASPSGVYEQYFGPGTRLTVT.

The rearrangement joins TRBV27 to TRBJ1-1, with D perhaps TRBD1 (6 bases). Germline lookup yields CDR1 MNHEY and CDR2 SMNVEV (reference sequence). The CDR3 has 14 residues. V was cut by 6 bases and J by 5 bases, with 16 bases left in between. CDR3 amino acids: CASSRSQGGTEAFF. CDR3 in DNA: TGTGCCAGCAGCCGATCACAGGGTGGGACTGAAGCTTTCTTT.

The genes are TRBV13 and TRBJ2-7; D possibly uses TRBD1 or TRBD2 (5 bases each). The CDR3 sequence is 14 residues long. Trimming stripped 5 bases from V and 6 bases from J, with 17 bases between. Germline CDR1 and CDR2: PRHDT and FYEKMQ (reference sequence). The CDR3 nucleotides are TGTGCCAGCAGCCCCCTGGGACCTTCTGGCGAGCAGTACTTC. It translates to CASSPLGPSGEQYF. The variable domain in full, with the rest retrieved from reference TRBV13 and TRBJ2-7, is AAGVIQSPRHLIKEKRETATLKCYPIPRHDTVYWYQQGPGQDPQFLISFYEKMQSDKGSIPDRFSAQQFSDYHSELNMSSLELGDSALYFCASSPLGPSGEQYFGPGTRLTVT.

This chain links TRBV5-4 with TRBJ2-7, with 11 bases lining up with TRBD1. Per germline, CDR1 SGHNT and CDR2 YYREEE (reference sequence). V shed 3 bases, J shed 2 bases, and the junction held 4 bases outside the gene matches. This CDR3 is 15 amino acids long. The CDR3 DNA reads TGTGCCAGCAGCTCCGGGACAGGGGGGACCTACGAGCAGTACTTC. It translates to CASSSGTGGTYEQYF.

The rearrangement uses TRBV29-1 and TRBJ2-5; TRBD2 agrees at 11 bases. This CDR3 has 14 amino acids. Losses at the gene ends were 6 bases for V and 1 base for J; bases not matched to a gene: 4. The germline gives CDR1 SQVTM, CDR2 ANQGSEA. The CDR3 bases are TGCAGCGTCGCTAGCGGGGGGCCCCAAGAGACCCAGTACTTC. Translating it yields CSVASGGPQETQYF. Supplemented by reference TRBV29-1 and TRBJ2-5, the full variable domain reads SAVISQKPSRDICQRGTSLTIQCQVDSQVTMMFWYRQQPGQSLTLIATANQGSEATYESGFVIDKFPISRPNLTFSTLTVSNMSPEDSSIYLCSVASGGPQETQYFGPGTRLLVL.

The V call is TRBV28, the J call TRBJ2-5; D not resolved. CDR1 is MDHEN and CDR2 is SYDVKM in the germline V gene. The ends were cut back, 3 bases at V and 7 bases at J, with 15 bases in the middle. The CDR3 consists of 14 residues. The CDR3 nucleotides are TGTGCCAGCAGTTTTAACAGACTTGGTGGGACCCAGTACTTC. This translates into CASSFNRLGGTQYF.

The genes are TRBV19 and TRBJ1-5; maybe TRBD1 (6 bases). Between the trimmed V and J ends, which lost 1 base and 9 bases, there was a span of 16 bases. The CDR3 covers 15 residues. Germline assignment: CDR1 LNHDA and CDR2 SQIVND (reference sequence). The CDR3 here is CASSIGVRGLLPQHF. In DNA, the CDR3 is TGTGCCAGTAGTATAGGGGTCAGGGGCCTTCTGCCCCAGCATTTT.

This chain links TRBV28 with TRBJ1-1, with a possible D match to TRBD1 (5 bases). The length of the CDR3 is 13 residues. The V gene's germline CDR1 is MDHEN and CDR2 SYDVKM. V gave up 5 bases and J gave up 7 bases, with 14 bases separating them. The DNA for the CDR3 is TGTGCCAGCAGTCTCGCAGGGTACGATGAAGCTTTCTTT. It yields the protein CASSLAGYDEAFF.

The chain is built from TRBV20-1 and TRBJ2-7; no clear D gene. CDR3 size: 14 residues. Trimming shortened V by 5 bases and J by 2 bases, and 16 bases separated the two germline ends. Germline CDR1 reads DFQATT; CDR2 reads SNEGSKA (reference sequence). The CDR3 sequence is CSAPREGLAYEQYF. In nucleotides, the CDR3 is TGCAGTGCTCCTAGGGAAGGTCTAGCCTACGAGCAGTACTTC.

The gene calls are TRBV28 and TRBJ2-1; weak D call: TRBD1 (6 bases). Germline lookup yields CDR1 MDHEN and CDR2 SYDVKM. The CDR3 contains 13 residues. Trimming shortened V by 8 bases and J by 0 bases, and 8 bases separated the two germline ends. CDR3 nucleotides: TGTGCCAGCGGACAGAGCTCCTACAATGAGCAGTTCTTC. Translating it yields CASGQSSYNEQFF.

The chain joins TRBV2 to TRBJ1-5; no reliable D call. CDR1 is SNHLY, CDR2 FYNNEI, per germline. Trimming left V 2 bases short and J 7 bases short, with 15 bases between. CDR3 length equals 15 residues. As DNA, the CDR3 is TGTGCCAGCAGTGAAAGTCGACCATTCAGGCAGCCCCAGCATTTT. Amino acids: CASSESRPFRQPQHF.

The chain combines TRBV7-2 with TRBJ2-2; 7 nucleotides line up with TRBD1. This CDR3 spans 17 amino acids. With V trimmed by 3 bases and J by 2 bases, 9 bases remained unmatched. Germline V CDR1 and CDR2: SGHTA, FQGNSA. The CDR3 nucleotides read TGTGCCAGCAGCTTTCGAACAGGGGCGACAAACACCGGGGAGCTGTTTTTT. Protein: CASSFRTGATNTGELFF.

This clonotype appeared a few times. CDR3 sequence: CASSQGNPGGNTEAFF. CDR3 sequence (DNA): TGCGCCAGCAGCCAAGGCAACCCGGGGGGGAACACTGAAGCTTTCTTT. This chain links TRBV4-1 with TRBJ1-1, with D possibly matching TRBD1 (5 bases). Germline CDR1 reads MGHRA; CDR2 reads YSYEKL. The CDR3 is made up of 16 amino acids. The ends were cut back, 1 base at V and 1 base at J, with 13 bases in the middle.

V and J are TRBV6-1 and TRBJ2-5; possibly TRBD2 for D (5 bases). CDR1 is MNHNS, CDR2 SASEGT, per germline. This CDR3 is 16 amino acids long. Trimming removed 5 bases from V and 4 bases from J, with 20 bases in between. CDR3 coding DNA: TGTGCCAGCAGTCCCTGGGTGAGGGATGAGGGAGAGACCCAGTACTTC. It translates to CASSPWVRDEGETQYF.

Only a few counts were recorded for this clonotype. The chain combines TRBV7-9 with TRBJ1-1; TRBD1 aligns across 10 bases. CDR1 SEHNR and CDR2 FQNEAQ come from the germline V gene (reference sequence). This CDR3 spans 14 amino acids. The trim removed 3 bases at V and 4 bases at J, leaving 2 bases unmatched. In DNA form, the CDR3 reads TGTGCCAGCAGCTTGGGACAGGGGAGCACTGAAGCTTTCTTT. Amino acid sequence: CASSLGQGSTEAFF.

V gene TRBV2 combines with J gene TRBJ1-2; D may be TRBD1 (5 bases). V was clipped by 4 bases and J by 7 bases, with 13 bases between them. Germline V gives CDR1 SNHLY, CDR2 FYNNEI. The CDR3 spans 13 residues. The chain's CDR3 is CASSGGGPAGYTF. The CDR3 DNA reads TGTGCCAGCAGTGGGGGGGGACCGGCTGGCTACACCTTC.

V gene TRBV5-1 combines with J gene TRBJ2-5, with D hard to call. The V end lost 3 bases, the J end lost 9 bases, and 24 bases lay between the germline ends. CDR3 length: 16 residues. CDR1 SGHRS and CDR2 YFSETQ come from the germline V gene. Written as DNA, the CDR3 is TGCGCCAGCAGCTACTCCGACCCCCCCCTTGTGAGGTCCCAGTACTTC. Its protein is CASSYSDPPLVRSQYF.

V is TRBV11-2 and J is TRBJ2-2; no firm D call. This CDR3 has 12 residues. Looked up from germline, CDR1 is SGHAT and CDR2 is FQNNGV. V was cut by 6 bases and J by 5 bases, with 7 bases left in between. The CDR3, as DNA: TGTGCCAGCAGGACTTTGACCGGGGAGCTGTTTTTT. Protein sequence: CASRTLTGELFF.

Here the CDR3 DNA reads TGTGCCAGCAGCGTAGCCCCTAGTCCCTCGGATGAGCAGTTCTTC. Protein: CASSVAPSPSDEQFF. V gene TRBV9 combines with J gene TRBJ2-1, with D hard to call. The germline V and J ends were trimmed by 0 bases and 8 bases, with 15 bases remaining between them. The CDR3 has 15 amino acids. Germline CDR1 and CDR2: SGDLS and YYNGEE. Full variable domain (outside the CDR3, taken from reference TRBV9 and TRBJ2-1): DSGVTQTPKHLITATGQRVTLRCSPRSGDLSVYWYQQSLDQGLQFLIQYYNGEERAKGNILERFSAQQFPDLHSELNLSSLELGDSALYFCASSVAPSPSDEQFFGPGTRLTVL.

The chain recombines TRBV19 with TRBJ1-4; D remains ambiguous. Trimming shortened V by 6 bases and J by 0 bases, and 8 bases separated the two germline ends. Germline V gives CDR1 LNHDA, CDR2 SQIVND (reference sequence). The CDR3 contains 14 residues. The CDR3 nucleotides read TGTGCCAGTAGATACGGCGCAACTAATGAAAAACTGTTTTTT. It is translated as CASRYGATNEKLFF.

In DNA form, the CDR3 reads TGTGCCACCTCGCCTAGACGGGAATATGGCTACACCTTC. It codes for CATSPRREYGYTF. V gene TRBV27 combines with J gene TRBJ1-2, with D unresolved. Germline V gives CDR1 MNHEY, CDR2 SMNVEV (reference sequence). CDR3 length equals 13 residues. Trimming removed 10 bases at V and 5 bases at J, with 17 bases between.

The V gene is TRBV4-3, the J gene TRBJ2-1; 7 nucleotides agree with TRBD2. The CDR3 has 19 residues. CDR1 is LGHNA, CDR2 YSLEER, per germline. J lost 4 bases, V lost 0 bases, and 15 bases had no gene match. The CDR3 region is CASSQDWVIGGRGYNEQFF. The DNA for the CDR3 is TGCGCCAGCAGCCAAGATTGGGTGATCGGCGGGAGAGGGTACAATGAGCAGTTCTTC.

The V gene is TRBV18, the J gene TRBJ1-5, with TRBD1 as a possible D gene (5 bases). Per the germline V gene, CDR1 is KGHSH and CDR2 is LQKENI. V dropped 5 bases and J dropped 1 base, with 12 bases sitting between them. This CDR3 contains 15 residues. The CDR3: CASSGSGTSNQPQHF. In nucleotides, the CDR3 is TGTGCCAGCTCAGGGTCAGGGACCAGCAATCAGCCCCAGCATTTT.

The chain combines TRBV24-1 with TRBJ2-1; D is undetermined. Between the trimmed V and J ends, which lost 6 bases and 3 bases, there was a span of 14 bases. CDR3 length equals 15 residues. Germline V gene sequence: CDR1 KGHDR, CDR2 SFDVKD. CDR3 coding DNA: TGTGCCACCAGTACCACGAACCAACTCTACAATGAGCAGTTCTTC. This gives the protein CATSTTNQLYNEQFF.

This chain links TRBV4-2 with TRBJ2-7; no definite D call. The CDR3 covers 13 residues. Germline values: CDR1 LGHNA, CDR2 YNFKEQ. V shed 3 bases and J shed 2 bases, with 8 bases lying between them. This CDR3 is CASSQFTPYEQYF. CDR3 nucleotides: TGTGCCAGCAGCCAGTTTACTCCCTACGAGCAGTACTTC.